The rows below give T cell receptor beta chains drawn from one sample of a study of T cell responses to AZD1222 COVID-19 vaccine. The data were produced by immunoSEQ multiplex PCR, yet TCRdb's version contains in-frame clones alone and is incomplete. The sample holds about 190,000 clones, roughly 90% seen once. The source was peripheral blood, collected on day 0 of AZD1222 vaccination. These TCRs come from an adult in good health. Each CDR3 is given with its conserved first and last residue. D genes are given only for firm matches. Size is omitted from some rows. Given values are once, few, many or a class for expanded clones.

14	TRBV27	TRBD1	TRBJ1-1	NA	TGTGCCAGCAGTTTAGGGGTCAGGGACAGCGAAGCTTTCTTT	CASSLGVRDSEAFF
15	TRBV2	TRBD1	TRBJ2-2	NA	TGTGCCAGCAGTGTGGGGGACAGTCCCACCGGGGAGCTGTTTTTT	CASSVGDSPTGELFF
15	TRBV18	NA	TRBJ2-1	NA	TGTGCCAGCTCGCCCCCAGGGCACTCCTACAATGAGCAGTTCTTC	CASSPPGHSYNEQFF
9	TRBV29-1	NA	TRBJ1-1	NA	TGCAGCGTTGACACTGAAGCTTTCTTT	CSVDTEAFF
14	TRBV18	TRBD1	TRBJ2-3	NA	TGTGCCAGCTCACCCGGGACAGCACGAGATACGCAGTATTTT	CASSPGTARDTQYF
12	TRBV10-3	NA	TRBJ1-1	NA	TGTGCCTCATCTCGGGATAACACTGAAGCTTTCTTT	CASSRDNTEAFF
15	TRBV5-4	NA	TRBJ2-2	NA	TGTGCCAGCAGCTTCGCCAGGCCGAACACCGGGGAGCTGTTTTTT	CASSFARPNTGELFF
14	TRBV5-6	TRBD1	TRBJ2-2	NA	TGTGCCAGCAGAACTCAGGGGGCTGCCGGGGAGCTGTTTTTT	CASRTQGAAGELFF
17	TRBV7-9	NA	TRBJ1-2	NA	TGTGCCAGCAGCCCCTCCGGGCCAGGGCAAGGCATTTATGGCTACACCTTC	CASSPSGPGQGIYGYTF
13	TRBV7-3	NA	TRBJ1-1	few	TGTGCCAGCAGCTTAGGGTACACCGGCGAAGCTTTCTTT	CASSLGYTGEAFF
15	TRBV10-3	TRBD2	TRBJ2-3	NA	TGTGCCATCAGCCTCCTAGCGGGGTCCACAGATACGCAGTATTTT	CAISLLAGSTDTQYF
16	TRBV19	TRBD2	TRBJ2-1	NA	TGTGCCAGTAGTATTACCCTAGCGGGAGTGGGCAATGAGCAGTTCTTC	CASSITLAGVGNEQFF
12	TRBV28	NA	TRBJ2-7	once	TGTGCCAGCAAAGCGGGTCCCTACGAGCAGTACTTC	CASKAGPYEQYF
15	TRBV18	NA	TRBJ2-7	NA	TGTGCCAGCTCACCAAACGCAGGGGACCCCTACGAGCAGTACTTC	CASSPNAGDPYEQYF
12	TRBV7-9	NA	TRBJ2-3	NA	TGTGCCAGCAGCTTACAGGCAGATACGCAGTATTTT	CASSLQADTQYF
15	TRBV2	NA	TRBJ2-3	NA	TGTGCCAGCAGGGGGACAATTTGGGACACAGATACGCAGTATTTT	CASRGTIWDTDTQYF
12	TRBV28	NA	TRBJ2-7	NA	TGTGCCAGCAGTTTACGGGCAGGGATCCGGGACTTC	CASSLRAGIRDF
16	TRBV28	NA	TRBJ1-5	NA	TGTGCCAGCAGTTTCGGTCAAAACGCCTGGAATCAGCCCCAGCATTTT	CASSFGQNAWNQPQHF
15	TRBV25-1	NA	TRBJ2-3	NA	TGTGCCAGCACCCTGACTTCATCTAGCACAGATACGCAGTATTTT	CASTLTSSSTDTQYF
14	TRBV7-9	NA	TRBJ1-6	NA	TGTGCCAGCAGGGACATGGGGATTAGTTCACCCCTCCACTTT	CASRDMGISSPLHF
12	TRBV9	NA	TRBJ2-1	NA	TGTGCCAGCAGCGTAGATCTGGGTGAGCAGTTCTTC	CASSVDLGEQFF
15	TRBV7-3	NA	TRBJ1-6	NA	TGTGCCAGCAGCTTAATGCCTGAACAGAATTCACCCCTCCACTTT	CASSLMPEQNSPLHF
14	TRBV27	NA	TRBJ1-2	NA	TGTGCCAGCAGTTTTGGAGGGACTAACTATGGCTACACCTTC	CASSFGGTNYGYTF
15	TRBV2	NA	TRBJ1-6	NA	TGTGCCAGCAGTGAGAACGGGGTAGACAATTCACCCCTCCACTTT	CASSENGVDNSPLHF
14	TRBV6-2/TRBV6-3	NA	TRBJ2-3	NA	TGTGCCAGCAGTTCCTCGGGACTGCAACATACGCAGTATTTT	CASSSSGLQHTQYF
16	TRBV28	NA	TRBJ2-7	few	TGTGCCAGCAGTTTATCTGGGGCGGTTGGGGGCTACGAGCAGTACTTC	CASSLSGAVGGYEQYF
16	TRBV4-3	NA	TRBJ1-6	few	TGCGCCAGCAGCCAAAACAGGGAGTTTAATAATTCACCCCTCCACTTT	CASSQNREFNNSPLHF
14	TRBV19	NA	TRBJ1-2	NA	TGTGCCAGTAGTAAATCGGGGGGAGACTATGGCTACACCTTC	CASSKSGGDYGYTF
14	TRBV2	NA	TRBJ2-3	NA	TGTGCCAGCAGTGTCACAAGACAGGCAGATACGCAGTATTTT	CASSVTRQADTQYF
18	TRBV18	TRBD2	TRBJ2-3	NA	TGTGCCAGCTCACCACTTCCAAGAGCGGGGGTTAGCACAGATACGCAGTATTTT	CASSPLPRAGVSTDTQYF
15	TRBV7-9	TRBD1	TRBJ2-3	NA	TGTGCCAGCAGCTCTGGGACAGGGGTGACAGATACGCAGTATTTT	CASSSGTGVTDTQYF
16	TRBV18	TRBD1	TRBJ2-2	once	TGTGCCAGCTCGCCCCGGGACAGGGGGATATCCGGGGAGCTGTTTTTT	CASSPRDRGISGELFF
16	TRBV7-6	TRBD2	TRBJ2-1	NA	TGTGCCAGCAGCCCACTAGCGGGAGAGGTCAGGGATGAGCAGTTCTTC	CASSPLAGEVRDEQFF
15	TRBV18	TRBD1	TRBJ1-4	NA	TGTGCCAGCTCACGGCAGGGGGCGCGAGGTGAAAAACTGTTTTTT	CASSRQGARGEKLFF
15	TRBV7-9	TRBD2	TRBJ2-3	NA	TGTGCCAGCAGCCGACTAGCGGCAAGAACAGATACGCAGTATTTT	CASSRLAARTDTQYF
14	TRBV29-1	TRBD1	TRBJ2-2	NA	TGCAGCGCCGGACAGGGGGCTCGTACCGGGGAGCTGTTTTTT	CSAGQGARTGELFF
11	TRBV28	NA	TRBJ1-1	NA	TGTGCCAGCAGTTTACACACTGAAGCTTTCTTT	CASSLHTEAFF
15	TRBV10-1	NA	TRBJ2-1	NA	TGCGCCAGCCCGGTGGTAGGGTGGGACGACAATGAGCAGTTCTTC	CASPVVGWDDNEQFF
14	TRBV27	NA	TRBJ1-1	NA	TGTGCCAGCAGTTTATTCTCAGGGGACACTGAAGCTTTCTTT	CASSLFSGDTEAFF
11	TRBV28	NA	TRBJ2-1	once	TGTGCCAGCAGTACCTACAATGAGCAGTTCTTC	CASSTYNEQFF
16	TRBV27	TRBD2	TRBJ2-7	NA	TGTGCCAGCAGTTTATACCTAGCGGGCGGAACCTACGAGCAGTACTTC	CASSLYLAGGTYEQYF
15	TRBV7-9	TRBD1	TRBJ1-2	NA	TGTGCCAGCAGCCCCATGAGGGGGCGAGAGCATGGCTACACCTTC	CASSPMRGREHGYTF